This TCR beta chain was sequenced during a study of identical twins. Notes on the study in general: Shared out-of-frame alpha sequences (those common to twins) showed excess low generation probability.

About this clonotype: Its antigen is as yet unknown.

Carrying unique molecular identifiers, the cDNA also gained a universal primer site through template switching. From the 5' RACE reads, TCRdb called clonotypes with MiXCR, one entry per CDR3 protein. This table holds approximately 260,000 distinct CDR3 sequences, about 9% found once. CDR1 KGHSH and CDR2 LQKENI come from the germline V gene. This CDR3 spans 16 amino acids. The V gene lost 4 bases and the J gene lost 5 bases, with 20 bases spanning the gap. This sample was also put to use in a study of yellow fever vaccine responses in identical twins. That study reports: As reported, the vaccine T cell response of twins seemed partly convergent and partly personalized.

The genes are TRBV18 and TRBJ2-5; unclear D gene. The specimen was CD8+ T cells sorted from blood. This TCR came from a woman aged 18-29 years in good health. In DNA form, the CDR3 reads TGTGCCAGCTCACAACCAGATGATCTGATTTCGGAGACCCAGTACTTC. It translates to CASSQPDDLISETQYF.